These 12 T cell receptor beta chains share one sample of origin, sequenced in a study of cytomegalovirus exposure and HLA in healthy donors. Sequenced by immunoSEQ multiplex PCR; TCRdb stores in-frame clones only, minus some. The table has about 130,000 clones, around 90% seen once. The sample taken for sequencing was PBMCs. Receptors originate from a woman aged 18 to 35 in good health and CMV-seronegative.

The gene calls are TRBV16 and TRBJ2-1, with TRBD2 identical over 11 bases. Trimming at V came to 4 bases and at J to 3 bases, leaving 5 bases not matched to a gene. Germline-derived CDR1 and CDR2 are KGHSY and FQNENV. The CDR3 length is 16 residues. The CDR3 nucleotides are TGTGCCAGCAGCCTTATAGCGGGAGGGCTCTACAATGAGCAGTTCTTC. Translating it yields CASSLIAGGLYNEQFF.

This clone was observed a few times. This chain uses TRBV6-4 with TRBJ2-1; 8 nucleotides align to TRBD2. Losses at the gene ends were 4 bases for V and 7 bases for J; bases not matched to a gene: 6. CDR1 is MRHNA and CDR2 is SNTAGT in the germline V gene. CDR3 length equals 14 residues. This CDR3 reads CASSGGTSGNEQFF. In DNA form, the CDR3 reads TGTGCCAGCAGTGGGGGGACTAGTGGGAATGAGCAGTTCTTC.

The chain employs TRBV10-3 and TRBJ2-2; 10 bases match TRBD2. This CDR3 has 16 residues. Germline V gene sequence: CDR1 ENHRY, CDR2 SYGVKD. The ends lost 2 bases at V and 7 bases at J; junction bases unmatched: 7. CDR3 protein: CAISETLAGDGGELFF. CDR3 nucleotides: TGTGCCATCAGTGAGACGCTAGCGGGAGATGGCGGGGAGCTGTTTTTT.

V is TRBV6-5 and J is TRBJ1-1; TRBD1 is a possible D gene (6 bases). V was trimmed by 6 bases and J by 5 bases, leaving 10 bases between them. CDR1 is MNHEY and CDR2 is SVGAGI in the germline V gene. This CDR3 has 12 amino acids. The CDR3 reads CASRRGRTEAFF. The CDR3 DNA is TGTGCCAGCAGGAGGGGGAGAACTGAAGCTTTCTTT.

In nucleotides, the CDR3 is TGTGCCAGCACCAGTTTAGGGGGAGAAGAGACCCAGTACTTC. Protein sequence: CASTSLGGEETQYF. The chain is built from TRBV25-1 and TRBJ2-5; D is perhaps TRBD1 (6 bases). V was pared by 7 bases and J by 3 bases, with 15 bases between. CDR1 and CDR2 from the germline V gene are MGHDK and SYGVNS. This CDR3 comprises 14 residues.

This chain's CDR3 is CASSLISGTNYNEQFF. The CDR3 DNA is TGTGCCAGCAGCCTCATTAGCGGAACTAACTACAATGAGCAGTTCTTC. This sequence joins TRBV7-9 and TRBJ2-1; perhaps TRBD2 as D (6 bases). Trimming took off 5 bases at V and 3 bases at J, with 17 bases between the two ends. CDR1 and CDR2 (germline): SEHNR, FQNEAQ (reference sequence). The CDR3 spans 16 residues.

In its sample, this clone was seen once. V and J are TRBV18 and TRBJ1-1; TRBD1 aligns across 10 bases. The germline V gene encodes CDR1 KGHSH and CDR2 LQKENI. There are 16 residues in the CDR3. The junction had 6 bases not matched to a gene; V was cut back by 3 bases and J by 2 bases. The CDR3 nucleotides read TGTGCCAGCTCACCGACAGGACAGGGGGAAAACACTGAAGCTTTCTTT. This translates into CASSPTGQGENTEAFF.

The rearrangement uses TRBV18 and TRBJ2-2, with 8 bases lining up with TRBD2. Trimming removed 2 bases from V and 0 bases from J; junction bases left unmatched: 5. The germline V gene encodes CDR1 KGHSH and CDR2 LQKENI. The CDR3 contains 17 residues. As DNA, the CDR3 is TGTGCCAGCTCACCAAGGAGCGGGGGCTCGAACACCGGGGAGCTGTTTTTT. Translation: CASSPRSGGSNTGELFF. Full variable domain (rest looked up from reference TRBV18 and TRBJ2-2): NAGVMQNPRHLVRRRGQEARLRCSPMKGHSHVYWYRQLPEEGLKFMVYLQKENIIDESGMPKERFSAEFPKEGPSILRIQQVVRGDSAAYFCASSPRSGGSNTGELFFGEGSRLTVL.

This clone occurred once. This rearrangement joins TRBV11-2 to TRBJ2-7; D might be TRBD2 (5 bases). CDR3 length: 13 amino acids. Germline V CDR1 and CDR2: SGHAT, FQNNGV. The V end was cut by 3 bases, the J end by 3 bases, with 9 bases between. CDR3 bases: TGTGCCAGCAGCTTTACTAGGGACTACGAGCAGTACTTC. This sequence encodes CASSFTRDYEQYF.

The chain is built from TRBV7-8 and TRBJ1-4, with 7 bases identical to TRBD1. The length of the CDR3 is 15 residues. V dropped 5 bases and J dropped 7; count of bases not matched to a gene: 10. Germline V gene data show CDR1 as SGHVS and CDR2 as FQNEAQ. The CDR3 reads CASSARGGGAEKLFF. The CDR3 DNA sequence: TGTGCCAGCAGCGCTCGCGGAGGGGGCGCTGAAAAACTGTTTTTT. Together with reference TRBV7-8 and TRBJ1-4, the CDR3 gives the full variable domain: GAGVSQSPRYKVAKRGQDVALRCDPISGHVSLFWYQQALGQGPEFLTYFQNEAQLDKSGLPSDRFFAERPEGSVSTLKIQRTQQEDSAVYLCASSARGGGAEKLFFGSGTQLSVL.

The chain carries TRBV18 and TRBJ1-2, with D hard to call. V was trimmed by 6 bases and J by 4 bases, leaving 12 bases between them. This CDR3 comprises 13 residues. Germline values: CDR1 KGHSH, CDR2 LQKENI. CDR3 residues: CASSSDTFYGYTF. For the CDR3, the DNA is TGTGCCAGCTCTAGCGACACCTTCTATGGCTACACCTTC.

This clone is a singleton in its sample. V gene TRBV6-5 combines with J gene TRBJ2-1, with D possibly TRBD1 on 6 matching bases. Germline values: CDR1 MNHEY, CDR2 SVGAGI. V was cut by 3 bases and J by 5 bases, with 17 bases left in between. The CDR3 is 16 amino acids. The CDR3 bases are TGTGCCAGCAGTTATTCAGAACAGGGCCTTGACAATGAGCAGTTCTTC. Protein: CASSYSEQGLDNEQFF.